What follows are 21 T cell receptor beta chains derived from one specimen sequenced in a study of blood T cell repertoires in COVID-19. Clones were read by immunoSEQ multiplex PCR, and TCRdb kept only the in-frame ones, dropping some. The data contain under 70,000 clones, 88% of them seen just once; the ten biggest clones take up around 6%. Source material: peripheral blood. Source of these receptors: a woman aged 70 to 79 with acute or convalescent COVID-19.

Comments on this clone: This likely comes from a read error, as the CDR3 has no conserved phenylalanine or tryptophan at its end. No DNA is shown, since the ends of the CDR3 on it are uncertain; the CDR3 is the one TCRdb lists. V is TRBV27 and J is TRBJ1-2; the tabulated D call, TRBD1, remains unverified against the DNA. Germline V lookup: CDR1 MNHEY, CDR2 SMNVEV (reference sequence). The CDR3 has 12 residues if both end residues are counted. The CDR3 here is CASSPKSRGTSL.

The rearrangement uses TRBV11-3 and TRBJ2-7, with D possibly being TRBD1 (6 bases). The CDR3 is made up of 13 amino acids. The germline V gene encodes CDR1 SGHNT and CDR2 YENEEA. V gave up 6 bases and J gave up 3 bases, with 12 bases separating them. CDR3 coding DNA: TGTGCCAGCAGTCGCGGACAGAACTACGAGCAGTACTTC. Translation: CASSRGQNYEQYF.

This sequence joins TRBV6-2 or TRBV6-3 and TRBJ1-5, with D tentatively TRBD1 (6 bases). Germline V gives CDR1 MNHEY, CDR2 SVGEGT. Trimming removed 4 bases at V and 1 base at J, with 11 bases between. The CDR3 length is 15 residues. CDR3 amino acids: CASSSGQSSNQPQHF. The CDR3 DNA reads TGTGCCAGCAGTTCCGGACAGTCGAGCAATCAGCCCCAGCATTTT.

The chain recombines TRBV28 with TRBJ1-4; unclear D gene. Per germline, CDR1 MDHEN and CDR2 SYDVKM. The CDR3 is 15 residues long. V was clipped by 7 bases and J by 2 bases, with 14 bases between them. Here the CDR3 reads CASTRGLFTNEKLFF. CDR3 nucleotides: TGTGCCAGCACTAGAGGGTTATTTACTAATGAAAAACTGTTTTTT.

The chain is built from TRBV9 and TRBJ1-5; possibly TRBD1 for D (5 bases). V shed 4 bases and J shed 0 bases, with 11 bases lying between them. CDR3 length: 15 amino acids. CDR1 and CDR2 (germline): SGDLS, YYNGEE. CDR3 nucleotides: TGTGCCAGCAGCTTAGGGGCTTATAGCAATCAGCCCCAGCATTTT. Its translation is CASSLGAYSNQPQHF.

The gene calls are TRBV19 and TRBJ2-1; 14 bases map to TRBD2. Looked up from germline, CDR1 is LNHDA and CDR2 is SQIVND (reference sequence). The CDR3 contains 18 residues. Losses at the gene ends were 6 bases for V and 6 bases for J; bases not matched to a gene: 13. The CDR3: CASSTGLAGVPPLNEQFF. Written as DNA, the CDR3 is TGTGCCAGTAGCACGGGACTAGCGGGGGTCCCCCCCCTCAATGAGCAGTTCTTC. The whole variable domain, remainder taken from reference TRBV19 and TRBJ2-1, is DGGITQSPKYLFRKEGQNVTLSCEQNLNHDAMYWYRQDPGQGLRLIYYSQIVNDFQKGDIAEGYSVSREKKESFPLTVTSAQKNPTAFYLCASSTGLAGVPPLNEQFFGPGTRLTVL.

The chain couples TRBV19 to TRBJ2-5; a weak D match, TRBD1 (5 bases). This CDR3 spans 13 amino acids. V lost 3 bases to trimming and J lost 5 bases, with 10 bases between them. CDR1 is LNHDA and CDR2 is SQIVND in the germline V gene (reference sequence). The CDR3 DNA reads TGTGCCAGTAGTATCAGCAGGGTGGAGACCCAGTACTTC. Translation gives CASSISRVETQYF.

V is TRBV2 and J is TRBJ2-1; the D gene is possibly TRBD2 (5 bases). The CDR3 length is 15 residues. Trimming left V 1 base short and J 6 bases short, with 13 bases between. Per germline, CDR1 SNHLY and CDR2 FYNNEI. The CDR3 protein is CASSEEREPFNEQFF. The CDR3 region has the DNA TGTGCCAGCAGTGAAGAGAGGGAGCCCTTCAATGAGCAGTTCTTC.

The chain couples TRBV6-1 to TRBJ2-7; 11 bases agree with TRBD2. The CDR3 extends over 16 amino acids. The germline V gene encodes CDR1 MNHNS and CDR2 SASEGT. The V and J ends lost 4 bases and 6 bases, in that order; junction bases with no gene match: 11. The CDR3 is CASSAVIAGGQGEQYF. CDR3 nucleotides: TGTGCCAGCAGTGCAGTTATAGCGGGAGGGCAGGGCGAGCAGTACTTC.

The chain uses TRBV5-4 and TRBJ1-4; 7 bases map to TRBD1. Germline V gives CDR1 SGHNT, CDR2 YYREEE (reference sequence). V shed 0 bases and J 4 bases; nucleotides not matched to a gene: 3. CDR3 length: 15 amino acids. The CDR3 region is CASSLGGTVNEKLFF. CDR3 DNA: TGTGCCAGCAGCTTGGGCGGGACAGTTAATGAAAAACTGTTTTTT.

V and J are TRBV2 and TRBJ2-7, with 9 nucleotides matching TRBD1. Looked up from germline, CDR1 is SNHLY and CDR2 is FYNNEI. J gave up 0 bases and V 6 bases, and 3 bases lay outside the gene matches. The CDR3 spans 14 residues. The CDR3 reads CASRGQGASYEQYF. In DNA, the CDR3 is TGTGCCAGCAGGGGACAGGGAGCCTCCTACGAGCAGTACTTC.

This chain joins TRBV2 and TRBJ2-7; TRBD2 aligns across 12 bases. Germline trimming cut 6 bases from V and 1 base from J; bases unmatched to any gene: 4. Germline V gene data show CDR1 as SNHLY and CDR2 as FYNNEI. The CDR3 covers 15 residues. In nucleotides, the CDR3 is TGTGCCAGCAGGGTACTAGCGGGAGGATCCTACGAGCAGTACTTC. Translation gives CASRVLAGGSYEQYF.

V is TRBV5-6 and J is TRBJ2-1; TRBD2 is a possible D gene (6 bases). The CDR3 loop spans 15 amino acids. Trimming removed 0 bases at V and 9 bases at J, with 16 bases between. CDR1 is SGHDT, CDR2 YYEEEE, per germline. CDR3 region: CASSLERRGGGEQFF. In nucleotides, the CDR3 is TGTGCCAGCAGCTTGGAAAGACGGGGAGGAGGTGAGCAGTTCTTC.

V and J are TRBV15 and TRBJ2-3; 8 bases agree with TRBD2. The germline CDR1 and CDR2 sequences are LNHNV and YYDKDF (reference sequence). The V gene end was trimmed by 0 bases and the J gene end by 2 bases; junction bases not matched to a gene: 4. This CDR3 spans 16 amino acids. The CDR3: CATSRDGRGDTDTQYF. CDR3 DNA: TGTGCCACCAGCAGAGACGGGCGGGGGGACACAGATACGCAGTATTTT.

The gene calls are TRBV6-6 and TRBJ2-1, with TRBD1 identical over 8 bases. The CDR3 is 15 amino acids. Germline assignment: CDR1 MNHNY and CDR2 SVGAGI (reference sequence). V dropped 2 bases and J dropped 6; count of bases not matched to a gene: 6. Written as DNA, the CDR3 is TGTGCCAGCAGTTACCCGGGACAGGACGGCAATGAGCAGTTCTTC. Translated: CASSYPGQDGNEQFF.

The chain is built from TRBV6-5 and TRBJ1-2; weak D call: TRBD1 (6 bases). This CDR3 spans 14 amino acids. Germline loops: CDR1 MNHEY, CDR2 SVGAGI. Trimming cost V 5 bases and J 0 bases, with 10 bases left between them. Written as DNA, the CDR3 is TGTGCCAGCAGTAAGAGGACAGCTAACTATGGCTACACCTTC. It codes for CASSKRTANYGYTF.

The gene calls are TRBV19 and TRBJ2-3; D unclear. Per the germline V gene, CDR1 is LNHDA and CDR2 is SQIVND (reference sequence). The CDR3 spans 14 residues. Trimming cost V 3 bases and J 11 bases, with 18 bases left between them. The CDR3 DNA reads TGTGCCAGTAGTATGTCGGCTAGGAGTGTGAGGCAGTATTTT. Translation: CASSMSARSVRQYF.

The chain has TRBV30 and TRBJ1-4, with D maybe TRBD1 (5 bases). CDR3 length equals 15 residues. CDR1 is GTSNPN, CDR2 SVGIG, per germline (reference sequence). V was clipped by 3 bases and J by 6 bases, with 17 bases between them. Here the CDR3 reads CAWSPGRGFDEKLFF. The CDR3 region has the DNA TGTGCCTGGAGCCCAGGGCGGGGATTTGATGAAAAACTGTTTTTT.

The V gene is TRBV5-1, the J gene TRBJ1-5; 11 nucleotides align to TRBD1. This CDR3 is built from 17 residues. Per germline, CDR1 SGHRS and CDR2 YFSETQ. V lost 0 bases and J lost 4; bases outside the gene matches: 6. The CDR3 sequence is CASSLVGGQGENQPQHF. The CDR3 DNA reads TGCGCCAGCAGCTTGGTAGGGGGACAGGGGGAAAATCAGCCCCAGCATTTT. The whole variable domain, filled in from reference TRBV5-1 and TRBJ1-5, reads KAGVTQTPRYLIKTRGQQVTLSCSPISGHRSVSWYQQTPGQGLQFLFEYFSETQRNKGNFPGRFSGRQFSNSRSEMNVSTLELGDSALYLCASSLVGGQGENQPQHFGDGTRLSIL.

The CDR3 nucleotides read TGTGCCAGCAGCTTGCAGTCAACCGGGGGCAATCAGCCCCAGCATTTT. Amino acids: CASSLQSTGGNQPQHF. The rearrangement uses TRBV5-6 and TRBJ1-5, with D unclear. The length of the CDR3 is 16 residues. From germline, CDR1 is SGHDT and CDR2 YYEEEE. The V end lost 1 base, the J end lost 2 bases, and 13 bases lay between the germline ends.

The chain has TRBV18 and TRBJ2-2, with D possibly being TRBD2 (5 bases). The CDR3 consists of 15 residues. V lost 3 bases to trimming and J lost 2 bases, with 10 bases between them. The V gene's germline CDR1 is KGHSH and CDR2 LQKENI. The CDR3 DNA reads TGTGCCAGCTCACCGTCCAGCGGTAACACCGGGGAGCTGTTTTTT. Its protein is CASSPSSGNTGELFF.